These T cell receptor beta chains were read from a single sample in a study of cytomegalovirus exposure and HLA in healthy donors. Using immunoSEQ multiplex PCR, the repertoire was profiled, and TCRdb retains in-frame clones only, with some absent. The table shows over 130,000 clones, with 75% to 80% occurring only once. The material sequenced was PBMCs. The receptors shown here come from a woman aged 35 to 49 in good health and CMV-seropositive. Each CDR3 is given with its conserved first and last residue. A D gene is named only where the DNA matches it firmly. Clone size is not always given. Where it is, it says once, few, many or a class for expanded clones.

TRBJ2-7	TRBV11-3	-	-	CASSPTGASYEQYF	TGTGCCAGCAGCCCTACAGGTGCCTCCTACGAGCAGTACTTC
TRBJ2-2	TRBV19	-	-	CASSIFGGGSAGELFF	TGTGCCAGTAGTATATTTGGCGGGGGCAGCGCCGGGGAGCTGTTTTTT
TRBJ2-3	TRBV2	-	TRBD1	CASSSRQGFTDTQYF	TGTGCCAGCAGCTCTAGACAGGGGTTCACAGATACGCAGTATTTT
TRBJ1-5	TRBV28	-	-	CASSLWPQGNQPQHF	TGTGCCAGCAGTTTATGGCCACAGGGAAATCAGCCCCAGCATTTT
TRBJ2-1	TRBV9	-	TRBD2	CASSSAGGSYNEQFF	TGTGCCAGCAGTTCAGCGGGAGGATCCTACAATGAGCAGTTCTTC
TRBJ1-5	TRBV28	-	-	CASRAPGAHQPQHF	TGTGCCAGCAGAGCTCCAGGGGCGCATCAGCCCCAGCATTTT
TRBJ2-7	TRBV9	-	-	CASSVELGPVRGYEQYF	TGTGCCAGCAGCGTAGAATTAGGACCGGTACGGGGCTACGAGCAGTACTTC
TRBJ2-5	TRBV11-2	few	-	CASSFGQGETQYF	TGTGCCAGCAGCTTCGGGCAGGGGGAGACCCAGTACTTC
TRBJ2-7	TRBV5-3	-	TRBD1	CARSSDRHTYEQYF	TGTGCCAGAAGCTCGGACAGGCACACCTACGAGCAGTACTTC
TRBJ1-1	TRBV19	-	TRBD1	CASSTLFGTVYTEAFF	TGTGCCAGTAGTACCCTCTTTGGGACAGTGTACACTGAAGCTTTCTTT
TRBJ1-1	TRBV5-1	medium-sized	TRBD1	CASSPRGQNTEAFF	TGCGCCAGCAGCCCCAGGGGGCAGAACACTGAAGCTTTCTTT
TRBJ1-3	TRBV5-1	-	-	CASSLPGAGNTIYF	TGCGCCAGCAGCTTGCCCGGGGCTGGAAACACCATATATTTT
TRBJ2-3	TRBV5-1	-	TRBD2	CASSVSTSGTSDTQYF	TGCGCCAGCAGCGTGAGTACTAGCGGGACCTCAGATACGCAGTATTTT
TRBJ1-2	TRBV9	-	TRBD1	CASSPGQGIKYGYTF	TGTGCCAGCAGCCCGGGACAGGGAATTAAGTATGGCTACACCTTC
TRBJ1-2	TRBV19	-	-	CASSIVSQGGYTF	TGTGCCAGTAGTATAGTCAGTCAGGGTGGCTACACCTTC
TRBJ2-2	TRBV7-9	many	TRBD2	CASSNLAGGSTGELFF	TGTGCCAGCAGCAACCTAGCGGGAGGCTCCACCGGGGAGCTGTTTTTT
TRBJ1-5	TRBV28	-	-	CASSPLGQHLQHF	TGTGCCAGCAGTCCGCTAGGTCAGCATCTCCAGCATTTT
TRBJ2-3	TRBV5-1	-	TRBD2	CASSSVGGTSTDTQYF	TGCGCCAGCAGCTCGGTGGGAGGGACCAGCACAGATACGCAGTATTTT
TRBJ1-4	TRBV6-1	-	TRBD1	CASSGRGYEKLFF	TGTGCCAGCAGTGGCAGGGGGTATGAAAAACTGTTTTTT
TRBJ2-1	TRBV7-9	-	TRBD2	CASSLASSGTYNEQFF	TGTGCCAGCAGCTTAGCGTCTAGCGGGACCTACAATGAGCAGTTCTTC
TRBJ1-6	TRBV5-4	-	TRBD1	CASSKLGQGNSPLHF	TGTGCCAGCAGCAAACTGGGACAGGGAAATTCACCCCTCCACTTT
TRBJ2-1	TRBV27	-	TRBD1	CASSLYGTGSAGYNEQFF	TGTGCCAGCAGTTTATATGGGACAGGGAGCGCCGGCTACAATGAGCAGTTCTTC
TRBJ2-7	TRBV18	once	TRBD2	CASSAGAYEQYF	TGTGCCAGCTCAGCGGGGGCCTACGAGCAGTACTTC
TRBJ2-7	TRBV28	-	TRBD2	CASSLSTSATYEQYF	TGTGCCAGCAGTCTTTCGACTAGCGCAACCTACGAGCAGTACTTC
TRBJ2-7	TRBV6-5	-	TRBD2	CASGTSGQYYEQYF	TGTGCCAGTGGGACTAGCGGGCAATACTACGAGCAGTACTTC
TRBJ2-7	TRBV19	-	TRBD2	CASSMGEGLSYEQYF	TGTGCCAGTAGTATGGGGGAGGGTCTCTCCTACGAGCAGTACTTC
TRBJ2-5	TRBV5-1	-	-	CASSLYAGRETQYF	TGCGCCAGCAGCTTGTACGCAGGGAGGGAGACCCAGTACTTC
TRBJ2-5	TRBV6-5	few	TRBD2	CASGGGAAQYF	TGTGCCAGCGGGGGAGGGGCGGCCCAGTACTTC